This T cell receptor (beta chain) was profiled in a study of early T cells in non-severe SARS-CoV-2 infection. Regarding this clonotype: A much larger clone sits a single nucleotide away, making a read error possible.

TCRdb re-called the 5' RACE reads through MiXCR, storing one row per CDR3 protein. The data show roughly 35,000 distinct CDR3 sequences, with 3.9% seen just once and 9% to 10% held by the top ten. The V gene's germline CDR1 is SGDLS and CDR2 YYNGEE. The CDR3 has 15 amino acids. V usage is TRBV9 and J usage is TRBJ2-3, with D maybe TRBD2 (6 bases). The specimen was whole blood. The TCR was taken from an adult who was a healthcare worker with PCR-confirmed SARS-CoV-2 infection or an uninfected control (not recorded which). CDR3 in DNA: TGTGCCAGCAGCGCCACTCAGGGACTCACAGATACGCGGTATTTT. This encodes CASSATQGLTDTRYF. The whole variable domain, filled in from reference TRBV9 and TRBJ2-3, reads DSGVTQTPKHLITATGQRVTLRCSPRSGDLSVYWYQQSLDQGLQFLIQYYNGEERAKGNILERFSAQQFPDLHSELNLSSLELGDSALYFCASSATQGLTDTRYFGPGTRLTVL.